This T cell receptor beta chain was obtained from a study of CD8 T cells in Susac syndrome. This clonotype was counted between two and nine times. cDNA came from roughly 0.5 to 1 ug RNA primed by random hexamers. TCRdb re-analysed the immunoSEQ multiplex PCR reads in MiXCR, keeping a single row per CDR3 protein. The table lists about 120,000 distinct CDR3 sequences, just under 95% of them singletons. Trimming removed 2 bases from V and 7 bases from J, with 7 bases in between. Germline V CDR1 and CDR2: SGHNT, YYREEE (reference sequence). The CDR3 has 11 residues. Sequences were obtained from CD8+ T cells from PBMCs. The source is a human donor with Susac syndrome. The J gene is TRBJ2-7, the V gene TRBV5-4; D is perhaps TRBD2 (5 bases). The CDR3 region is CASSLAEEQYF. The CDR3 DNA reads TGTGCCAGCAGCTTAGCGGAGGAGCAGTACTTC.